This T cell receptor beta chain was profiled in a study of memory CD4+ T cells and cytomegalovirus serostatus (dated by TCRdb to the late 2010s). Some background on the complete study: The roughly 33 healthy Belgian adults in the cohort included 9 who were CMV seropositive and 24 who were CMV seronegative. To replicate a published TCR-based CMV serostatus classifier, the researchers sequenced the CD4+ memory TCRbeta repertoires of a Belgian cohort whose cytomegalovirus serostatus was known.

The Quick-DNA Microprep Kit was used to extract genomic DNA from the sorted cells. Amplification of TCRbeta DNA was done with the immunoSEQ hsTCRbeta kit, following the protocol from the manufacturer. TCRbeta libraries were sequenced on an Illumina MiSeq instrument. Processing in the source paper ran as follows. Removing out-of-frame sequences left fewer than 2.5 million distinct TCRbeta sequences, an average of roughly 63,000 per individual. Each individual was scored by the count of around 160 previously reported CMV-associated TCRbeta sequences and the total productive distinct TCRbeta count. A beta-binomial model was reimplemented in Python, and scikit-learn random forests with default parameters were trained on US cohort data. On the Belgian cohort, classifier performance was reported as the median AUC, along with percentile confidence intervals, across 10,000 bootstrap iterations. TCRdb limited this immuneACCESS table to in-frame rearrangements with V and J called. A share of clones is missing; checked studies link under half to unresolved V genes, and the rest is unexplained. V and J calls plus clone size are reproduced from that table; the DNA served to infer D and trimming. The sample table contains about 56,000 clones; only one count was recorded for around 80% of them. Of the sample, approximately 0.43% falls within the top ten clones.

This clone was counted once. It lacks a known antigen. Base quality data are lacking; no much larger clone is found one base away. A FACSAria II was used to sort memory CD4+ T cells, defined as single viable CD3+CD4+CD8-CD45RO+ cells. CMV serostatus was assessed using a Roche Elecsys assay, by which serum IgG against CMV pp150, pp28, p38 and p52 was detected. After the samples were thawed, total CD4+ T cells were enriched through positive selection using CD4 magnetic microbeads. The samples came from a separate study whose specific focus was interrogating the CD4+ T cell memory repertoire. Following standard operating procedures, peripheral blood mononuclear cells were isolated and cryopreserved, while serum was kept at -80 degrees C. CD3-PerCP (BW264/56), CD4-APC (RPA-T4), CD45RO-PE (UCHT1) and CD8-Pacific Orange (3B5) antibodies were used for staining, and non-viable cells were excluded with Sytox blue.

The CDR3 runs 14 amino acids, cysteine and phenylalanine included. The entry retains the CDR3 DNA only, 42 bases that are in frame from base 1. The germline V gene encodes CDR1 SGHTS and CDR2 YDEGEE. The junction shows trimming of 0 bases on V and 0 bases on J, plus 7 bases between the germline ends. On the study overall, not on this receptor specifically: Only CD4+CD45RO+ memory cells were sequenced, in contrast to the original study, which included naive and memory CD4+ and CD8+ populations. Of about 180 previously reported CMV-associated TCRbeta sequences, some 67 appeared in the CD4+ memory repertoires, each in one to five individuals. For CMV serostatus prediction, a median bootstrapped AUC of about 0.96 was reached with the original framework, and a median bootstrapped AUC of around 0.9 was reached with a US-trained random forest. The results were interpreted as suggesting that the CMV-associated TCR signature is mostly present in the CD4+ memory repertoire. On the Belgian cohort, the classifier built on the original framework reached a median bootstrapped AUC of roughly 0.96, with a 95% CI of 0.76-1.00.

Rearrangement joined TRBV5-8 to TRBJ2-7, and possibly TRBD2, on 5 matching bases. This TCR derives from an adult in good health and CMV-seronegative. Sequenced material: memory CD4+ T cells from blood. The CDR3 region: CASSLEGSSYEQYF. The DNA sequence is TGTGCCAGCAGCTTGGAAGGGAGCTCCTACGAGCAGTACTTC.